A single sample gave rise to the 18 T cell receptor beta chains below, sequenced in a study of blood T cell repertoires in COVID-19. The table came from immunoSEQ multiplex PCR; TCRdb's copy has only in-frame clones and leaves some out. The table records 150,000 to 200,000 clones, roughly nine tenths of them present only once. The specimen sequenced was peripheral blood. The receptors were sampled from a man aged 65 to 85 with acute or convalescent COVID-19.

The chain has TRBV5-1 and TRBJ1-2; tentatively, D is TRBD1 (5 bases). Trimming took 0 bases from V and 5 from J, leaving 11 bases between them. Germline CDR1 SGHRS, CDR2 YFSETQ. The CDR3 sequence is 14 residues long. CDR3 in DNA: TGCGCCAGCAGCTTGGTGGGGGGAGGATATGGCTACACCTTC. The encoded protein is CASSLVGGGYGYTF.

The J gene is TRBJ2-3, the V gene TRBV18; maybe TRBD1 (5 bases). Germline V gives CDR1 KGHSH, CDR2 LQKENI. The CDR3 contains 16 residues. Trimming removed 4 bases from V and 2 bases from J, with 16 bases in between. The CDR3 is CASSQTGLTLTDTQYF. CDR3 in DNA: TGTGCCAGCTCACAAACAGGCCTTACCCTCACAGATACGCAGTATTTT. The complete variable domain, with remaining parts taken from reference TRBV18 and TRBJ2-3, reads NAGVMQNPRHLVRRRGQEARLRCSPMKGHSHVYWYRQLPEEGLKFMVYLQKENIIDESGMPKERFSAEFPKEGPSILRIQQVVRGDSAAYFCASSQTGLTLTDTQYFGPGTRLTVL.

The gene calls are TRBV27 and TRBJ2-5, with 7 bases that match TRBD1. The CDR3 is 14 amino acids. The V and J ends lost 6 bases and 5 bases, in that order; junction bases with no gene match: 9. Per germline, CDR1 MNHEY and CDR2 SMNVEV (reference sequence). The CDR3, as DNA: TGTGCCAGCAGCCTTTACAGGGGAGAGGAGACCCAGTACTTC. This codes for CASSLYRGEETQYF.

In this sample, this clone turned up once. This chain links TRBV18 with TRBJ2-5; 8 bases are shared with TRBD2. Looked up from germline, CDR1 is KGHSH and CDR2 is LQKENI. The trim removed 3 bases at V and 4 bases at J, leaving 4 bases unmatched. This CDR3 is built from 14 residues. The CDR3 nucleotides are TGTGCCAGCTCACCGGGGGCGGGAGGAGAGACCCAGTACTTC. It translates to CASSPGAGGETQYF.

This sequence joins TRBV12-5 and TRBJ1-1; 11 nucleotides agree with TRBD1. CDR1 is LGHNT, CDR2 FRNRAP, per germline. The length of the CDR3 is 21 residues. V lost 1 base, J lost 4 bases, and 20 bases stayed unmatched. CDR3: CASGLGWRGQGAVIEGTEAFF. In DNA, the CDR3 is TGTGCTAGTGGTTTGGGATGGAGAGGACAGGGGGCGGTCATCGAGGGCACTGAAGCTTTCTTT.

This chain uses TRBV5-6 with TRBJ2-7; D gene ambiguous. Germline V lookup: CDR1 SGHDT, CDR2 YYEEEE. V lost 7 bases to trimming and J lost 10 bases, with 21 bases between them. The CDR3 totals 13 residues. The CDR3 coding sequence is TGTGCCAGCCGTCTCTGGTTAGGCGGTAATCAGTACTTC. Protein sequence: CASRLWLGGNQYF.

This CDR3 is CASSLSRPALNTEAFF. The CDR3, as DNA: TGTGCCAGCAGTTTAAGCCGCCCCGCTTTGAACACTGAAGCTTTCTTT. The chain couples TRBV27 to TRBJ1-1; no firm D call. There are 16 residues in the CDR3. The germline CDR1 and CDR2 sequences are MNHEY and SMNVEV (reference sequence). V shed 2 bases and J shed 0 bases, with 13 bases lying between them.

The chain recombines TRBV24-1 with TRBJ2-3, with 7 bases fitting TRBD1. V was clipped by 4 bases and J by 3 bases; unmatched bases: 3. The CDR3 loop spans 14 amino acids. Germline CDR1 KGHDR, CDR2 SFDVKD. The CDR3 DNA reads TGTGCCACCAGTGACGTGACAGGGACAGATACGCAGTATTTT. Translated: CATSDVTGTDTQYF.

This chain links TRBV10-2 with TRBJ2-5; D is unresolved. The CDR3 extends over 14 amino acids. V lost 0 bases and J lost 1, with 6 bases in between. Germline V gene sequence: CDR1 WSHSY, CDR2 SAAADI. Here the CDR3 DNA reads TGCGCCAGCAGTGAGTCTAACTTCCAAGAGACCCAGTACTTC. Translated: CASSESNFQETQYF.

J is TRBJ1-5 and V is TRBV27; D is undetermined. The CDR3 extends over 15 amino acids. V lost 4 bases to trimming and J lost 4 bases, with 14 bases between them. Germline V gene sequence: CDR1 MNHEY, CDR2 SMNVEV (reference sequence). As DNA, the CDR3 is TGTGCCAGCAGTTCCTCCCCGCGCCCTAATCAGCCCCAGCATTTT. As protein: CASSSSPRPNQPQHF.

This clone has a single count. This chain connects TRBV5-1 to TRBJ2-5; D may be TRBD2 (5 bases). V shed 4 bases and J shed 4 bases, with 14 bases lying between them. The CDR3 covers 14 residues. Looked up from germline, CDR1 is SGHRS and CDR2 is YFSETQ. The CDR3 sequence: CASSIRPGRETQYF. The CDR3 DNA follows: TGCGCCAGCAGCATACGCCCGGGAAGAGAGACCCAGTACTTC.

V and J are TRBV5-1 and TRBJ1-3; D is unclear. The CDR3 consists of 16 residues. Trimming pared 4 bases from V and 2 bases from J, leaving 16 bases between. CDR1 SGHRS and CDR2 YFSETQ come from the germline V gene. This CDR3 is CASSSGPFEAGNTIYF. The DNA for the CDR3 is TGCGCCAGCAGCAGCGGGCCGTTTGAAGCTGGAAACACCATATATTTT.

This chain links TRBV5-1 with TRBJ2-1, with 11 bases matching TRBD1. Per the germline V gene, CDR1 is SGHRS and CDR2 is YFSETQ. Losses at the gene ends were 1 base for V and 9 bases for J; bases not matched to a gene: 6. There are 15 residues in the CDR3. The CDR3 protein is CASSLRTGGLGEQFF. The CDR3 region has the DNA TGCGCCAGCAGCTTGAGGACAGGGGGCTTGGGTGAGCAGTTCTTC.

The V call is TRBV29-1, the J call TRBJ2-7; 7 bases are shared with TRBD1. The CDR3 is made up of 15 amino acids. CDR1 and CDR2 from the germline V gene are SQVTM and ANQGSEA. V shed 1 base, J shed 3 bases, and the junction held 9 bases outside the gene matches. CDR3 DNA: TGCAGCGTTGAAGCCCCGGGACAGATAAACTACGAGCAGTACTTC. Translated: CSVEAPGQINYEQYF.

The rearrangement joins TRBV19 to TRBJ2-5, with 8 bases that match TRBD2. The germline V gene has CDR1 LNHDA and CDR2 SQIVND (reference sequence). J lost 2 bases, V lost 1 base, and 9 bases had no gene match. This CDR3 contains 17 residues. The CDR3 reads CASSIVVGAGGQETQYF. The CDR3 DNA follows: TGTGCCAGTAGTATAGTCGTTGGGGCGGGAGGTCAAGAGACCCAGTACTTC.

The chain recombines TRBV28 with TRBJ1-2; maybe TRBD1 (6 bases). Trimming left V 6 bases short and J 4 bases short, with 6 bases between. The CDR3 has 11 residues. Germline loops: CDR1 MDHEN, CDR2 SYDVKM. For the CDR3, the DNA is TGTGCCAGCAGAGGGGGCTATGGCTACACCTTC. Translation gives CASRGGYGYTF.

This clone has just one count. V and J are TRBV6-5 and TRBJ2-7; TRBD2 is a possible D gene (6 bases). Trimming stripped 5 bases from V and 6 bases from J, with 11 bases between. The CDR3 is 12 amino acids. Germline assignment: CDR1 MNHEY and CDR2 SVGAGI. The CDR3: CASSPGSAEQYF. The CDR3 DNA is TGTGCCAGCAGTCCCGGGAGCGCCGAGCAGTACTTC.

In nucleotides, the CDR3 is TGTGCCAGCAGCCCCCACCCTGGACAGGGGGCCTGGGGCTACACCTTC. It codes for CASSPHPGQGAWGYTF. The chain joins TRBV7-6 to TRBJ1-2, with 11 bases lining up with TRBD1. The J segment lost 8 bases and the V segment lost 5 bases, leaving 13 bases of the junction unmatched. CDR3 length equals 16 residues. In germline, CDR1 is SGHVS, CDR2 FNYEAQ. Filled out from reference TRBV7-6 and TRBJ1-2, the complete variable domain reads GAGVSQSPRYKVTKRGQDVALRCDPISGHVSLYWYRQALGQGPEFLTYFNYEAQQDKSGLPNDRFSAERPEGSISTLTIQRTEQRDSAMYRCASSPHPGQGAWGYTFGSGTRLTVV.